The 2 T cell receptor beta chains below were found in one sample sequenced in a study of T cell responses to AZD1222 COVID-19 vaccine. The assay was immunoSEQ multiplex PCR, and TCRdb's table has in-frame clones only and misses some. The sample carries 180,000 or so clones, 80% to 95% recorded once. The specimen was peripheral blood, collected 28 days after the second AZD1222 dose. The receptors were sampled from an adult who received the AZD1222 COVID-19 vaccine.

This clone was seen a single time. The rearrangement uses TRBV11-3 and TRBJ2-1; 8 positions agree with TRBD1. CDR1 and CDR2 from the germline V gene are SGHNT and YENEEA. CDR3 length: 12 amino acids. Trimming removed 5 bases from V and 9 bases from J; junction bases left unmatched: 3. This CDR3 is CASSRDRGEQFF. The DNA of the CDR3 is TGTGCCAGCAGCCGAGACAGGGGTGAGCAGTTCTTC.

V and J are TRBV4-1 and TRBJ1-2; 10 positions match TRBD1. V lost 2 bases and J lost 6; bases outside the gene matches: 12. The germline gives CDR1 MGHRA, CDR2 YSYEKL. The CDR3 has 17 residues. This CDR3 is CASSQLGADRGLDGYTF. Written as DNA, the CDR3 is TGCGCCAGCAGCCAATTGGGGGCCGACAGGGGGCTGGATGGCTACACCTTC.